This T cell receptor (beta chain) comes out of a study of tumor-infiltrating lymphocytes in primary liver carcinoma. This clonotype was seen repeatedly, ten times or more. The study co-extracted DNA and RNA from about 20-30 mg of unsorted bulk tissue. Those patients suffered from chronic HBV infection and were treatment-naive. Researchers generated TCR beta cDNA from roughly 520 ng of total RNA, relying on a constant-region primer. It was through three nested multiplex PCR rounds of slightly modified ARM-PCR that TCR beta libraries arose. TRBV1-TRBV30 forward primers paired with a C-beta reverse primer drove the first two PCR rounds, roughly 10 cycles each. TCRdb used MiXCR to reprocess the multiplex PCR reads, holding one entry per CDR3 protein. Counted here are fewer than 85,000 distinct CDR3 sequences, roughly 72% occurring once; the ten biggest clones make up more than 25%. V was shortened by 3 bases and J by 7 bases, with 10 bases between the two germline ends. Germline lookup yields CDR1 SGHRS and CDR2 YFSETQ. CDR3 length: 12 residues.

The TCR was taken from a man in his forties or fifties with primary liver carcinoma and hepatitis B virus infection. The sample comprised tumor-adjacent normal liver tissue. The chain is built from TRBV5-1 and TRBJ1-1, with D perhaps matching TRBD1 (6 bases). The CDR3 DNA reads as TGCGCCAGCAGCTCTTCGACAGGTGAAGCTTTCTTT. Translated, it gives CASSSSTGEAFF.